This entry concerns a single TCR beta chain. In the same sample, other DNA sequences code for this CDR3. The data were produced by immunoSEQ multiplex PCR, yet TCRdb's version contains in-frame clones alone and is incomplete. There are around 19,000 clones in the sample; approximately 83% occur only once, and 62% lies in the top ten. The CDR3 loop spans 13 amino acids. V gave up 2 bases and J gave up 4 bases, with 7 bases separating them. Looked up from germline, CDR1 is SGHRS and CDR2 is YFSETQ. The data are from a study of OX40 agonist ivuxolimab in advanced cancers. This sample comprised CD4+ or CD8+ T cells sorted from blood, obtained in a trial of the OX40 agonist ivuxolimab. The genes are TRBV5-1 and TRBJ2-1; D might be TRBD2 (5 bases). This TCR was sampled from an adult with an advanced solid tumor such as melanoma, head and neck, liver or kidney cancer. In nucleotides, the CDR3 is TGCGCCAGCAGCTTCGAGGGTTACAATGAGCAGTTCTTC. It encodes CASSFEGYNEQFF.